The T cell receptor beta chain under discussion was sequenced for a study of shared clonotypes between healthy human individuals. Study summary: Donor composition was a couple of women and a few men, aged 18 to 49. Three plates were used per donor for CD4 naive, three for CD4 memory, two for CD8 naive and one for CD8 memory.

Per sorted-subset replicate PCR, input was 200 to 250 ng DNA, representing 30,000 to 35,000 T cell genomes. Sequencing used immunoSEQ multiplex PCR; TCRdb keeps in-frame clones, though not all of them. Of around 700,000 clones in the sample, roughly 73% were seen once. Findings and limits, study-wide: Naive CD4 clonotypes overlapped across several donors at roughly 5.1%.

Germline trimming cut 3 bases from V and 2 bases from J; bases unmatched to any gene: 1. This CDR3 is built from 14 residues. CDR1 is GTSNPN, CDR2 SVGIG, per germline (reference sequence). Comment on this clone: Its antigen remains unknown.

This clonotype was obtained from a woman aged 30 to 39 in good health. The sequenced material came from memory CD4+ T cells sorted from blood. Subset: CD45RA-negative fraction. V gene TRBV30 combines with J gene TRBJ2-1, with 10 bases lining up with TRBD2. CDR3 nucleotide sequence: TGTGCCTGGAGGGGACTAGCGCCCTACAATGAGCAGTTCTTC. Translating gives CAWRGLAPYNEQFF.